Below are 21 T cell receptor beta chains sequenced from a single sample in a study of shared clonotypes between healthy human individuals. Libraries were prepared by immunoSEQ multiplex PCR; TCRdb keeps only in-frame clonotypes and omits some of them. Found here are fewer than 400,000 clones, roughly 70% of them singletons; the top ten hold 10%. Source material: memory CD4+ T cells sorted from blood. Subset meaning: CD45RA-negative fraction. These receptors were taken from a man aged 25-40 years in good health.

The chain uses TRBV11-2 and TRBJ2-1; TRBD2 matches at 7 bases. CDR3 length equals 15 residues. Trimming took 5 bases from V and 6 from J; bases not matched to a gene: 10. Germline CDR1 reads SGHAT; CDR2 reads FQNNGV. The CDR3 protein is CASSRGASGTNEQFF. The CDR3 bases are TGTGCCAGCAGCCGTGGGGCTAGCGGCACCAATGAGCAGTTCTTC.

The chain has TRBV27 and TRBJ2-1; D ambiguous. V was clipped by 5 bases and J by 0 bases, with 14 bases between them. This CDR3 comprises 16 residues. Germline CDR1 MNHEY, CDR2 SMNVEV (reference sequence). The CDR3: CASSPYGPSSYNEQFF. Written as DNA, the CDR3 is TGTGCCAGCAGTCCCTATGGACCGAGCTCCTACAATGAGCAGTTCTTC.

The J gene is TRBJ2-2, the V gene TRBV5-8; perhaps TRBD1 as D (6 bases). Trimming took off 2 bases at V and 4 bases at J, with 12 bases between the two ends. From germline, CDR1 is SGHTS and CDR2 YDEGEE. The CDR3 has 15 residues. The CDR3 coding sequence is TGTGCCAGCAGCTTCCGCTCAGGGGCCACCGGGGAGCTGTTTTTT. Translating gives CASSFRSGATGELFF.

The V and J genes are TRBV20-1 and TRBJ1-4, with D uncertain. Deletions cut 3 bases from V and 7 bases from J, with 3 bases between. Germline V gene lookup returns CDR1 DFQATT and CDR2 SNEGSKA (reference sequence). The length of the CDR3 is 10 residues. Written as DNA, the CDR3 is TGCAGTGCTAGGAGTGAAAAACTGTTTTTT. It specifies CSARSEKLFF.

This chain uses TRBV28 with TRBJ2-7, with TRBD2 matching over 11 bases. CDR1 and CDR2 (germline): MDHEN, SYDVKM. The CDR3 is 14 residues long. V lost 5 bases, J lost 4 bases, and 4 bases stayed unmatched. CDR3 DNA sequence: TGTGCCAGCAGTGGCGGGACTAGCGGATACGAGCAGTACTTC. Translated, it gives CASSGGTSGYEQYF. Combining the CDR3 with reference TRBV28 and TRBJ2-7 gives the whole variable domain DVKVTQSSRYLVKRTGEKVFLECVQDMDHENMFWYRQDPGLGLRLIYFSYDVKMKEKGDIPEGYSVSREKKERFSLILESASTNQTSMYLCASSGGTSGYEQYFGPGTRLTVT.

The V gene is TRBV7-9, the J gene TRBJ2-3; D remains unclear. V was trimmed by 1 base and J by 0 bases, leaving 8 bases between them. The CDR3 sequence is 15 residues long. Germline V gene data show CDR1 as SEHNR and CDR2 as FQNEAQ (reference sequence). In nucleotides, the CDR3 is TGTGCCAGCAGCTTAGAGTCTATAAGCACAGATACGCAGTATTTT. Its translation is CASSLESISTDTQYF.

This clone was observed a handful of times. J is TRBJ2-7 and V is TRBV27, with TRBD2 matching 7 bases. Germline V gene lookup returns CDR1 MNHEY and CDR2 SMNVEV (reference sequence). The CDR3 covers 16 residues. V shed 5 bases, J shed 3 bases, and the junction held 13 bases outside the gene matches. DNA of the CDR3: TGTGCCAGCAGTCTAAGGTTCTGGGGCGGGGGCTACGAGCAGTACTTC. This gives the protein CASSLRFWGGGYEQYF.

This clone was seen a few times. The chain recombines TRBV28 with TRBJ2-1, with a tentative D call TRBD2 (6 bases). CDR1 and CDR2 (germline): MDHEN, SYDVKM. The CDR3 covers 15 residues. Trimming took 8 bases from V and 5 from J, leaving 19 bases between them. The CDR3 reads CASGPPYRTNNEQFF. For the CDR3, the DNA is TGTGCCAGCGGCCCCCCTTACAGGACTAACAATGAGCAGTTCTTC.

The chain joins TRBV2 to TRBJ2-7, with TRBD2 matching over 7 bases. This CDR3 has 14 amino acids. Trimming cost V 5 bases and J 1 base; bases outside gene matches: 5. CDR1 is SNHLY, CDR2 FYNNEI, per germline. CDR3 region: CASSRGLVSYEQYF. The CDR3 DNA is TGTGCCAGCAGTCGAGGACTAGTTTCCTACGAGCAGTACTTC.

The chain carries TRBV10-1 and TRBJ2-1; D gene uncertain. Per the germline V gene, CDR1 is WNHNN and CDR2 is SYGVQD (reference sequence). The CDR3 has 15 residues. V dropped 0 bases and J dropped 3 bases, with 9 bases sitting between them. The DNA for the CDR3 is TGCGCCAGCAGTGAGTCTATGGTGGGCTACAATGAGCAGTTCTTC. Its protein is CASSESMVGYNEQFF.

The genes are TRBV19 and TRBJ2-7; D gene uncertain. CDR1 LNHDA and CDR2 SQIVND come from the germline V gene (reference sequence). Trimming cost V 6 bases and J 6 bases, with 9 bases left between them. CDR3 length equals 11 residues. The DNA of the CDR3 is TGTGCCAGTAGCCGTGGCCTCGAGCAGTACTTC. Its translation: CASSRGLEQYF. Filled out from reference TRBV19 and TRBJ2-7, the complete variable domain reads DGGITQSPKYLFRKEGQNVTLSCEQNLNHDAMYWYRQDPGQGLRLIYYSQIVNDFQKGDIAEGYSVSREKKESFPLTVTSAQKNPTAFYLCASSRGLEQYFGPGTRLTVT.

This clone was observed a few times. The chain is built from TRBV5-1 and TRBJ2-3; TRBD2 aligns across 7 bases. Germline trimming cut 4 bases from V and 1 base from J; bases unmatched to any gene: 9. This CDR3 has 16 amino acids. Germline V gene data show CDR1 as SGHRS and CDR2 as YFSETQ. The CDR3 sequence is CASSLRDYTGTDTQYF. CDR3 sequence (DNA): TGCGCCAGCAGCCTGCGGGACTACACGGGCACAGATACGCAGTATTTT.

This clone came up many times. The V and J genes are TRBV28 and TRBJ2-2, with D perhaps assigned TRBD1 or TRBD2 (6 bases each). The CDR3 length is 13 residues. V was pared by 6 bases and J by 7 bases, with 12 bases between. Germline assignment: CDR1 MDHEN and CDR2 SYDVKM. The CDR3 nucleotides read TGTGCCAGCAGGGGGGGCTATGTCGGGGAGCTGTTTTTT. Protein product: CASRGGYVGELFF.

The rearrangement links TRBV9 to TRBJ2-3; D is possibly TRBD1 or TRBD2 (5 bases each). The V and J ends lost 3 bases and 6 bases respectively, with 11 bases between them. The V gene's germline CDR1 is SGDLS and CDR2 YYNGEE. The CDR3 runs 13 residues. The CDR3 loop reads CASSAGPGDTQYF. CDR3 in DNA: TGTGCCAGCAGCGCGGGACCCGGGGATACGCAGTATTTT.

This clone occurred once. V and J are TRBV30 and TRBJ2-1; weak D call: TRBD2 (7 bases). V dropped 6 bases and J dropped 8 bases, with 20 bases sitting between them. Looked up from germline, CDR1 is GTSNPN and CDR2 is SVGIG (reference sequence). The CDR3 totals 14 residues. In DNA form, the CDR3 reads TGTGCCTGCCGACGGGGGGCGGTTAGTCATGAGCAGTTCTTC. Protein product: CACRRGAVSHEQFF.

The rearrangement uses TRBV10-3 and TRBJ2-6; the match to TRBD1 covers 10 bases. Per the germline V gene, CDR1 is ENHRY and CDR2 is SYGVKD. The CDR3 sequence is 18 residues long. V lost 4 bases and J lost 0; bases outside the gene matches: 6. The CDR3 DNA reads TGTGCCATCAGTGGGAGCGGACAGGGGGGCTCTGGGGCCAACGTCCTGACTTTC. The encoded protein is CAISGSGQGGSGANVLTF.

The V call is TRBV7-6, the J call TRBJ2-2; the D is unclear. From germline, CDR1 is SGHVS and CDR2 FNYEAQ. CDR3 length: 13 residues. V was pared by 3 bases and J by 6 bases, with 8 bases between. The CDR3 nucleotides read TGTGCCAGCAGCTTTGAAACCGCCGGGGAGCTGTTTTTT. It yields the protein CASSFETAGELFF.

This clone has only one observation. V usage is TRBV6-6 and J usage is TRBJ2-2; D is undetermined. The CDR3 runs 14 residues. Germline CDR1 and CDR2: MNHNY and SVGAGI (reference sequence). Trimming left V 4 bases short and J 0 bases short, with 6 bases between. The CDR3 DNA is TGTGCCAGCAGTTTGACGGCGAACACCGGGGAGCTGTTTTTT. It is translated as CASSLTANTGELFF.

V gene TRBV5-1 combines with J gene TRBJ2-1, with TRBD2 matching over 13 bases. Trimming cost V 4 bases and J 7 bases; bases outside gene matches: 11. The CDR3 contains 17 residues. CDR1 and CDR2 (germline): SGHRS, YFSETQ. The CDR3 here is CASSELAGGLRGNEQFF. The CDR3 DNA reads TGCGCCAGCAGCGAACTAGCGGGAGGGCTCAGGGGGAATGAGCAGTTCTTC.

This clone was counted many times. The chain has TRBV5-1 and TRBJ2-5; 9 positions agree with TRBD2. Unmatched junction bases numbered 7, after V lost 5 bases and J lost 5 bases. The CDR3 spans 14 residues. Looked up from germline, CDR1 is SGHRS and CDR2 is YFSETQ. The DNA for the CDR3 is TGCGCCAGCAGTGAGGCGGGAGGGTTGGAGACCCAGTACTTC. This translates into CASSEAGGLETQYF.

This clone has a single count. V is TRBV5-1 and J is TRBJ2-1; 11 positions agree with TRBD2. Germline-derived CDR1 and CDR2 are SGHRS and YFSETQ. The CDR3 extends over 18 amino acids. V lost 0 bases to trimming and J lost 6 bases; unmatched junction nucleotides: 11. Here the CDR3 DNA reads TGCGCCAGCAGCTTGGCGGGACTAGCGGTCCCCGGGGGCAATGAGCAGTTCTTC. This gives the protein CASSLAGLAVPGGNEQFF.